Detailed here is one T cell receptor beta chain. Germline-derived CDR1 and CDR2 are MNHEY and SVGAGI. This CDR3 has 15 residues. V shed 4 bases, J shed 3 bases, and the junction held 9 bases outside the gene matches. The PCR employed 60 Vbeta primers together with 13 Jbeta primers. The assay was immunoSEQ multiplex PCR, and TCRdb's table has in-frame clones only and misses some. Of about 150,000 clones in the sample, around 75% were seen once. The sample is drawn from a study of cytomegalovirus exposure and HLA in healthy donors. The gene calls are TRBV6-5 and TRBJ2-7; 7 bases agree with TRBD1. The sample consisted of PBMCs. This TCR came from a woman aged 18-30 years in good health and CMV-seronegative. The CDR3, as DNA: TGTGCCAGCAGTTCCCCTCGGGACAGCCGCTACGAGCAGTACTTC. Its translation: CASSSPRDSRYEQYF.